The 29 T cell receptor beta chains below all came from one sample that was sequenced in a study of vaccination effects on CD4 cells after COVID-19. These TCRs' antigens remain unknown. Profiled with immunoSEQ multiplex PCR; TCRdb holds only in-frame clones, not every one. Here the sample spans roughly 30,000 clones, around 80% being singletons. Before sequencing took place, the ViraFEST assay used viral peptide pools to expand antigen-specific CD4+ T cells. Culturing for 9 to 10 days preceded CD4+ T cell isolation. Neither prior SARS-CoV-2 infection nor positive nucleocapsid antibodies were present in the vaccine recipients. The material was CD4+ T cells from PBMCs cultured with SARS-CoV-2 spike peptides, obtained before COVID-19 vaccination. These receptors all come from a human donor who received a COVID-19 vaccine.

The chain links TRBV7-6 to TRBJ2-5; no reliable D call. CDR1 and CDR2 (germline): SGHVS, FNYEAQ. V lost 3 bases and J 5 bases, leaving 16 bases between the germline ends. The CDR3 spans 15 residues. For the CDR3, the DNA is TGTGCCAGCAGCTTGGTAGCCGCTGATGGGGAGACCCAGTACTTC. This codes for CASSLVAADGETQYF. The complete variable domain, with remaining parts taken from reference TRBV7-6 and TRBJ2-5, reads GAGVSQSPRYKVTKRGQDVALRCDPISGHVSLYWYRQALGQGPEFLTYFNYEAQQDKSGLPNDRFSAERPEGSISTLTIQRTEQRDSAMYRCASSLVAADGETQYFGPGTRLLVL.

This rearrangement joins TRBV19 to TRBJ1-5; D call uncertain. The CDR3 covers 16 residues. V lost 6 bases, J lost 6 bases, and 21 bases lay in between. CDR1 is LNHDA and CDR2 is SQIVND in the germline V gene (reference sequence). CDR3 loop: CASSLPGSLGSQPQHF. The CDR3, as DNA: TGTGCCAGTAGCTTACCTGGGTCCCTGGGTAGTCAGCCCCAGCATTTT.

V is TRBV2 and J is TRBJ2-3, with D possibly matching TRBD2 (5 bases). The CDR3 is made up of 13 amino acids. The germline V and J ends were trimmed by 9 bases and 5 bases, with 15 bases remaining between them. Germline V lookup: CDR1 SNHLY, CDR2 FYNNEI. The CDR3: CASKEKAVDTQYF. DNA for the CDR3: TGTGCCAGTAAGGAGAAAGCGGTAGATACGCAGTATTTT.

V is TRBV7-9 and J is TRBJ2-3; maybe TRBD2 (5 bases). V was pared by 1 base and J by 5 bases, with 16 bases between. Germline lookup yields CDR1 SEHNR and CDR2 FQNEAQ (reference sequence). The CDR3 spans 16 residues. As DNA, the CDR3 is TGTGCCAGCAGCTTAGTAGCCGCAATCGGGATAGATACGCAGTATTTT. Its translation is CASSLVAAIGIDTQYF. Full variable domain (rest looked up from reference TRBV7-9 and TRBJ2-3): DTGVSQNPRHKITKRGQNVTFRCDPISEHNRLYWYRQTLGQGPEFLTYFQNEAQLEKSRLLSDRFSAERPKGSFSTLEIQRTEQGDSAMYLCASSLVAAIGIDTQYFGPGTRLTVL.

This clone was recorded only once. The chain joins TRBV29-1 to TRBJ1-2; D is uncertain. Trimming removed 6 bases from V and 5 bases from J, with 16 bases in between. Germline V CDR1 and CDR2: SQVTM, ANQGSEA. The CDR3 covers 13 residues. The CDR3 nucleotides are TGCAGCGTCCCATCGCCGGAGTCATATGGCTACACCTTC. As protein: CSVPSPESYGYTF.

The chain uses TRBV5-1 and TRBJ2-6, with D uncertain. Germline CDR1 reads SGHRS; CDR2 reads YFSETQ. The length of the CDR3 is 16 residues. The V gene lost 4 bases and the J gene lost 1 base, with 12 bases spanning the gap. CDR3 DNA: TGCGCCAGCAGCCCCGGTGGCGTATCTGGGGCCAACGTCCTGACTTTC. Translated: CASSPGGVSGANVLTF.

For this clone: The sample holds other DNA sequences that translate to the same CDR3. The chain joins TRBV28 to TRBJ1-5; D unresolved. Looked up from germline, CDR1 is MDHEN and CDR2 is SYDVKM. The V end was cut by 3 bases, the J end by 6 bases, with 3 bases between. The CDR3 has 11 amino acids. The chain's CDR3 is CASSFGQPQHF. The CDR3 DNA follows: TGTGCCAGCAGTTTCGGTCAGCCCCAGCATTTT.

This clone has only a few counts. CDR3 bases: TGTGCCAGTAGTATGGGCGAGGGCTTCACTGAAGCTTTCTTT. It codes for CASSMGEGFTEAFF. The genes are TRBV19 and TRBJ1-1, with D hard to call. This CDR3 spans 14 amino acids. Germline values: CDR1 LNHDA, CDR2 SQIVND (reference sequence). The V gene lost 3 bases and the J gene lost 4 bases, with 12 bases spanning the gap.

The rearrangement uses TRBV10-3 and TRBJ2-5; 7 nucleotides line up with TRBD2. After removal of 0 bases from V and 5 bases from J, the junction contained 3 bases not matched to a gene. Germline values: CDR1 ENHRY, CDR2 SYGVKD. This CDR3 is built from 14 residues. This CDR3 is CAISESSGTETQYF. The CDR3, as DNA: TGTGCCATCAGTGAGTCGAGCGGGACGGAGACCCAGTACTTC.

V and J are TRBV24-1 and TRBJ1-4, with D unresolved. This CDR3 is 14 amino acids long. Germline-derived CDR1 and CDR2 are KGHDR and SFDVKD. CDR3 nucleotide sequence: TGTGGCTTGGGAGTTCCGAAAACTAATGAAAAACTGTTTTTT. It encodes CGLGVPKTNEKLFF.

The chain carries TRBV30 and TRBJ2-3; no clear D gene. V gave up 2 bases and J gave up 6 bases, with 15 bases separating them. The CDR3 contains 14 residues. The germline CDR1 and CDR2 sequences are GTSNPN and SVGIG (reference sequence). The CDR3 is CAWSPTRADDTQYF. The CDR3 nucleotides read TGTGCCTGGAGTCCTACGCGCGCTGACGATACGCAGTATTTT.

The chain is built from TRBV30 and TRBJ2-4; D might be TRBD1 (5 bases). Germline-derived CDR1 and CDR2 are GTSNPN and SVGIG (reference sequence). The CDR3 consists of 16 residues. Trimming removed 2 bases at V and 0 bases at J, with 14 bases between. This chain's CDR3 is CAWSSPGSLAKNIQYF. DNA of the CDR3: TGTGCCTGGAGTTCGCCAGGGTCCCTAGCCAAAAACATTCAGTACTTC.

J is TRBJ2-7 and V is TRBV19; D is unresolved. The germline gives CDR1 LNHDA, CDR2 SQIVND (reference sequence). V lost 3 bases and J lost 6, with 12 bases in between. The CDR3 has 13 amino acids. For the CDR3, the DNA is TGTGCCAGTAGTATTTTAACGGGCAGCGAGCAGTACTTC. Encoded protein: CASSILTGSEQYF. The full variable domain, with the rest looked up from reference TRBV19 and TRBJ2-7, is DGGITQSPKYLFRKEGQNVTLSCEQNLNHDAMYWYRQDPGQGLRLIYYSQIVNDFQKGDIAEGYSVSREKKESFPLTVTSAQKNPTAFYLCASSILTGSEQYFGPGTRLTVT.

This clone was detected only a few times. The V call is TRBV21-1, the J call TRBJ1-5. TRBV21-1 is termed a pseudogene. CDR3 length: 18 amino acids. CDR3 DNA: TGTGCCAGCAGCATGATACCGGCCCCGAGGTATAGCAATCAGCCCCAGCATTTT. As protein: CASSMIPAPRYSNQPQHF.

The V gene is TRBV12-3 or TRBV12-4, the J gene TRBJ1-4; D gene ambiguous. The length of the CDR3 is 13 residues. V was pared by 6 bases and J by 5 bases, with 10 bases between. CDR3 sequence reads: CASSRVGNEKLFF. CDR3 DNA: TGTGCCAGCAGCCGGGTGGGGAATGAAAAACTGTTTTTT.

V usage is TRBV7-8 and J usage is TRBJ2-7; a possible D gene is TRBD2 (5 bases). The CDR3 has 11 amino acids. With 3 bases removed from V and 6 bases from J, the gap between germline ends came to 6 bases. CDR1 SGHVS and CDR2 FQNEAQ come from the germline V gene. The CDR3 loop reads CASSFSVEQYF. CDR3 sequence (DNA): TGTGCCAGCAGCTTTAGCGTCGAGCAGTACTTC.

The chain carries TRBV28 and TRBJ1-4; TRBD1 aligns across 7 bases. The CDR3 runs 17 residues. V was pared by 2 bases and J by 10 bases, with 16 bases of the junction left unmatched. Germline-derived CDR1 and CDR2 are MDHEN and SYDVKM. The CDR3, as DNA: TGTGCCAGCAGTTTACCCGTCGCCTGGGCCCAGGGGGGAAAACTGTTTTTT. It is translated as CASSLPVAWAQGGKLFF.

The chain recombines TRBV12-5 with TRBJ2-1; 10 bases line up with TRBD2. J was trimmed by 8 bases and V by 3 bases; bases with no gene match: 4. The germline V gene has CDR1 LGHNT and CDR2 FRNRAP. The CDR3 sequence is 14 residues long. The CDR3 DNA follows: TGTGCTAGTGGTTTAGGGAGCGGGAGGGATGAGCAGTTCTTC. Its protein is CASGLGSGRDEQFF.

The V call is TRBV15, the J call TRBJ1-5; D is ambiguous. Germline V lookup: CDR1 LNHNV, CDR2 YYDKDF (reference sequence). With 3 bases removed from V and 0 bases from J, the gap between germline ends came to 15 bases. The CDR3 sequence is 17 residues long. For the CDR3, the DNA is TGTGCCACCAGCAGCCTTGATGGCTGGGGTAGCAATCAGCCCCAGCATTTT. It specifies CATSSLDGWGSNQPQHF.

The chain has TRBV19 and TRBJ2-7, with 9 bases identical to TRBD1. This CDR3 has 14 amino acids. The germline gives CDR1 LNHDA, CDR2 SQIVND (reference sequence). V shed 7 bases, J shed 2 bases, and the junction held 6 bases outside the gene matches. CDR3 protein: CASKGQGKAYEQYF. CDR3 in DNA: TGTGCCAGTAAGGGACAGGGAAAAGCCTACGAGCAGTACTTC.

The V gene is TRBV6-5, the J gene TRBJ2-5; TRBD2 matches at 8 bases. The trim removed 6 bases at V and 0 bases at J, leaving 6 bases unmatched. This CDR3 contains 15 residues. Germline CDR1 and CDR2: MNHEY and SVGAGI. The CDR3 here is CASRLRGGHQETQYF. The CDR3 DNA follows: TGTGCCAGCAGACTCCGCGGGGGGCACCAAGAGACCCAGTACTTC.

This chain uses TRBV29-1 with TRBJ1-1, with D perhaps TRBD1 (5 bases). Germline CDR1 SQVTM, CDR2 ANQGSEA. This CDR3 region has 12 residues. V was cut by 4 bases and J by 2 bases, with 8 bases left in between. The CDR3: CSVGQTNTEAFF. CDR3 nucleotide sequence: TGCAGCGTTGGACAGACTAACACTGAAGCTTTCTTT.

The table lists this clone with a count of one. V and J are TRBV29-1 and TRBJ2-3; 8 bases align to TRBD2. This CDR3 has 16 residues. Unmatched junction bases numbered 12, after V lost 6 bases and J lost 1 base. Germline-derived CDR1 and CDR2 are SQVTM and ANQGSEA. CDR3 protein: CSVDSGAGVGTDTQYF. The DNA for the CDR3 is TGCAGCGTCGATAGTGGAGCGGGAGTTGGCACAGATACGCAGTATTTT.

The gene calls are TRBV30 and TRBJ2-2; 12 bases are shared with TRBD2. CDR1 is GTSNPN, CDR2 SVGIG, per germline (reference sequence). This CDR3 spans 15 amino acids. This chain's CDR3 is CAVAGTSGPTGELFF. The CDR3 DNA follows: TGTGCAGTAGCCGGGACTAGCGGGCCCACCGGGGAGCTGTTTTTT.

The V call is TRBV9, the J call TRBJ2-3, with D perhaps assigned TRBD1 or TRBD2 (6 bases each). Germline CDR1 reads SGDLS; CDR2 reads YYNGEE. This CDR3 is 15 amino acids long. Trimming took 4 bases from V and 5 from J, leaving 17 bases between them. The CDR3 loop reads CASSIGGHGGDTQYF. The DNA for the CDR3 is TGTGCCAGCAGCATCGGGGGCCATGGGGGAGATACGCAGTATTTT.

The genes are TRBV30 and TRBJ1-2; D gene uncertain. Germline assignment: CDR1 GTSNPN and CDR2 SVGIG (reference sequence). CDR3 length: 11 residues. The germline V and J ends were trimmed by 4 bases and 0 bases, with 3 bases remaining between them. Here the CDR3 reads CAWMANYGYTF. CDR3 DNA sequence: TGTGCCTGGATGGCTAACTATGGCTACACCTTC.

The V and J genes are TRBV2 and TRBJ2-7, with D hard to call. CDR1 SNHLY and CDR2 FYNNEI come from the germline V gene. The ends were cut back, 6 bases at V and 0 bases at J, with 6 bases in the middle. The CDR3 loop spans 12 amino acids. CDR3 in amino acids: CASRENSYEQYF. CDR3 nucleotides: TGTGCCAGCAGGGAGAACTCCTACGAGCAGTACTTC.

V is TRBV6-2 or TRBV6-3 and J is TRBJ2-1; D call uncertain. The CDR3 contains 17 residues. Germline assignment: CDR1 MNHEY and CDR2 SVGEGT. V dropped 4 bases and J dropped 8 bases, with 24 bases sitting between them. CDR3 in amino acids: CASSSWSVTVKRDEQFF. In DNA, the CDR3 is TGTGCCAGCAGTTCCTGGTCGGTGACGGTGAAAAGGGATGAGCAGTTCTTC.

This clone has only a few counts. The chain uses TRBV5-1 and TRBJ2-7, with D possibly matching TRBD1 (5 bases). CDR1 is SGHRS and CDR2 is YFSETQ in the germline V gene. V lost 4 bases to trimming and J lost 3 bases, with 8 bases between them. The CDR3 contains 12 residues. CDR3 residues: CASSGASYEQYF. Written as DNA, the CDR3 is TGCGCCAGCAGCGGGGCCAGCTACGAGCAGTACTTC.